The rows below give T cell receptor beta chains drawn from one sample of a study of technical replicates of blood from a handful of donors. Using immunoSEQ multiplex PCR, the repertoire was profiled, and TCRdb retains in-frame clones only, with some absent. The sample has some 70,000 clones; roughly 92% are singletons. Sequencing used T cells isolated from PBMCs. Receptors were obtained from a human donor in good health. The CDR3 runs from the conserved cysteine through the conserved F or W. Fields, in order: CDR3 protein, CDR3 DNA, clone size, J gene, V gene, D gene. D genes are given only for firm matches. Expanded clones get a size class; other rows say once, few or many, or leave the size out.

CASTTSGMGYEQFF TGTGCCAGCACGACTAGCGGGATGGGGTATGAGCAGTTCTTC - TRBJ2-1 TRBV28 TRBD2
CASSTTSKQFF TGTGCCAGCAGTACAACTAGCAAGCAGTTCTTC once TRBJ2-1 TRBV7-2 -
CASSSSGYNEQFF TGTGCCAGCAGCTCTAGCGGGTACAATGAGCAGTTCTTC - TRBJ2-1 TRBV9 TRBD2
CATTAGNTEAFF TGTGCCACTACAGCTGGGAACACTGAAGCTTTCTTT once TRBJ1-1 TRBV7-9 -
CSARGQGHGELFF TGCAGCGCCCGCGGACAGGGACACGGGGAGCTGTTTTTT - TRBJ2-2 TRBV29-1 TRBD1
CASSQRSSYEQYF TGCGCCAGCAGCCAAAGGAGCTCCTACGAGCAGTACTTC - TRBJ2-7 TRBV4-1 -
CASSLEKKLEQYF TGTGCCAGCAGCTTAGAAAAAAAGCTGGAGCAGTACTTC few TRBJ2-7 TRBV7-6 -
CACRGSGSPDEQYF TGCGCCTGCCGGGGTAGCGGTAGCCCCGACGAGCAGTACTTC - TRBJ2-7 TRBV10-2 -
CAWSALQETQYF TGTGCCTGGAGTGCCTTACAAGAGACCCAGTACTTC - TRBJ2-5 TRBV30 -
CASSEGQPNTEAFF TGTGCCAGCAGCGAGGGACAGCCGAACACTGAAGCTTTCTTT - TRBJ1-1 TRBV7-9 TRBD1
CASSEILGTSRYEQYF TGTGCCAGCAGTGAGATCCTCGGGACTAGCAGATACGAGCAGTACTTC - TRBJ2-7 TRBV2 TRBD2
CASSLAGAMNTEAFF TGTGCCAGCAGTTTAGCAGGGGCTATGAACACTGAAGCTTTCTTT - TRBJ1-1 TRBV27 -
CAIQDRGYYGYTF TGTGCCATCCAGGACAGGGGCTATTATGGCTACACCTTC - TRBJ1-2 TRBV2 TRBD1
CASSERDSYSNQPQHF TGTGCCAGCAGTGAAAGGGACAGCTATAGCAATCAGCCCCAGCATTTT - TRBJ1-5 TRBV2 TRBD1
CASSSGQGHQPQHF TGTGCCAGCAGCTCAGGACAGGGGCATCAGCCCCAGCATTTT few TRBJ1-5 TRBV11-2 TRBD1
CASSLGQGQNQPQHF TGTGCCAGCAGCTTGGGACAGGGGCAAAATCAGCCCCAGCATTTT - TRBJ1-5 TRBV11-2 TRBD1
CASSFLSPALAVSYEQYF TGTGCCAGCAGCTTTCTCAGCCCCGCACTAGCGGTGTCCTACGAGCAGTACTTC - TRBJ2-7 TRBV7-2 TRBD2
CASIRDTQYF TGTGCCAGCATTAGAGATACGCAGTATTTT - TRBJ2-3 TRBV2 -
CASSSILIDGGGYTF TGTGCCAGCAGCTCCATTCTTATTGACGGGGGAGGCTACACCTTC - TRBJ1-2 TRBV6-5 -
CASSFSGTGGTPQHF TGTGCCAGCAGTTTCTCCGGGACAGGGGGTACGCCCCAGCATTTT - TRBJ1-5 TRBV27 TRBD1
CASRGRGHYEQYF TGTGCCAGCAGGGGCAGGGGCCACTACGAGCAGTACTTC - TRBJ2-7 TRBV2 -
CASSLAINRGRGNTEAFF TGTGCCAGCAGCTTAGCGATTAACAGGGGGCGCGGGAACACTGAAGCTTTCTTT - TRBJ1-1 TRBV7-8 TRBD1
CSVWIGVAGGPTNEKLFF TGCAGCGTTTGGATCGGAGTGGCAGGGGGTCCAACTAATGAAAAACTGTTTTTT - TRBJ1-4 TRBV29-1 TRBD1
CASSLSPGNEQFF TGTGCCAGCAGCCTCTCGCCCGGCAATGAGCAGTTCTTC - TRBJ2-1 TRBV11-2 -
CASSLRELSNQPQHF TGTGCCAGCAGCTTGCGAGAACTTAGCAATCAGCCCCAGCATTTT - TRBJ1-5 TRBV7-2 -
CASSVYGLAGSYNEQFF TGTGCCAGCAGCGTATATGGACTAGCGGGAAGCTACAATGAGCAGTTCTTC - TRBJ2-1 TRBV9 TRBD2
CASISIPPYYNEQFF TGCGCCAGCATTTCCATACCCCCCTATTACAATGAGCAGTTCTTC - TRBJ2-1 TRBV10-1 -
CASSSGTGGYEQYF TGTGCCAGCAGCTCCGGGACAGGGGGCTACGAGCAGTACTTC - TRBJ2-7 TRBV7-9 TRBD1
CASRAGSGYTF TGTGCCAGCAGGGCAGGGTCTGGCTACACCTTC - TRBJ1-2 TRBV27 -
CASSELAGGYNEQFF TGTGCCAGCAGTGAACTAGCGGGAGGGTACAATGAGCAGTTCTTC - TRBJ2-1 TRBV6-1 TRBD2
CASSRTRADTQYF TGTGCCAGCAGCCGTACCAGGGCAGATACGCAGTATTTT once TRBJ2-3 TRBV14 -
CASRGTGSTDTQYF TGCGCCAGCAGGGGGACAGGGAGCACAGATACGCAGTATTTT - TRBJ2-3 TRBV5-1 TRBD1
CASSLTGLETQYF TGTGCCAGCAGCTTAACGGGATTGGAGACCCAGTACTTC - TRBJ2-5 TRBV7-2 -
CASSQEASGRRYEQYF TGCGCCAGCAGCCAAGAAGCTAGCGGGAGACGGTACGAGCAGTACTTC - TRBJ2-7 TRBV4-1 TRBD2
CASSLELANQQFF TGTGCCAGCAGCTTAGAACTAGCCAATCAGCAGTTCTTC - TRBJ2-1 TRBV11-1 -
CASSRGTSGTDTQYF TGCGCCAGCAGCAGGGGGACTAGCGGCACAGATACGCAGTATTTT - TRBJ2-3 TRBV5-1 TRBD2
CASSEAGGKAYEQYF TGTGCCAGCAGTGAAGCAGGAGGCAAGGCCTACGAGCAGTACTTC - TRBJ2-7 TRBV6-1 -
CASSPRQGAKETQYF TGTGCCAGCTCACCTCGACAGGGGGCTAAAGAGACCCAGTACTTC - TRBJ2-5 TRBV18 TRBD1
CASATGNFRETQYF TGTGCCAGTGCGACAGGGAATTTTAGGGAGACCCAGTACTTC - TRBJ2-5 TRBV19 TRBD1
CASSSDGYNEQFF TGTGCCAGCAGCTCCGACGGGTACAATGAGCAGTTCTTC - TRBJ2-1 TRBV7-7 -
CASSKGVGAFF TGTGCCAGCAGTAAGGGGGTAGGGGCTTTCTTT - TRBJ1-1 TRBV6-5 -
CASSPFRGLPVKSSTDTQYF TGTGCCAGCTCACCATTCCGCGGACTCCCAGTAAAGTCTAGCACAGATACGCAGTATTTT - TRBJ2-3 TRBV18 -
CASSVRGTTNEKLFF TGTGCCAGCAGCGTGAGGGGGACAACTAATGAAAAACTGTTTTTT once TRBJ1-4 TRBV9 -
CARSSRTGGSNEKLFF TGTGCCAGAAGTTCGCGGACAGGAGGATCTAATGAAAAACTGTTTTTT - TRBJ1-4 TRBV5-3 TRBD1
CASSGGETQYF TGTGCCAGCTCGGGTGGGGAGACCCAGTACTTC - TRBJ2-5 TRBV6-5 -
CASSLAFWREGSGTDTQYF TGTGCCAGCAGCTTGGCTTTTTGGCGGGAGGGCTCGGGCACAGATACGCAGTATTTT - TRBJ2-3 TRBV5-6 TRBD2
CASSLDRSVAGYTF TGTGCCAGCAGCTTGGACCGGTCTGTTGCCGGCTACACCTTC - TRBJ1-2 TRBV5-4 -
CASSVAVVNSDTQYF TGTGCCAGCAGCGTAGCGGTAGTAAACTCAGATACGCAGTATTTT - TRBJ2-3 TRBV9 -
CASSVPGQGVYTEAFF TGTGCCAGTAGTGTTCCGGGACAGGGGGTGTACACTGAAGCTTTCTTT - TRBJ1-1 TRBV19 TRBD1
CASSVARTSSYNTDTQYF TGTGCCAGCAGCGTGGCCCGGACTAGCAGTTACAACACAGATACGCAGTATTTT - TRBJ2-3 TRBV9 TRBD2
CASSESKSGNTIYF TGCGCCAGCAGTGAGTCCAAATCTGGAAACACCATATATTTT - TRBJ1-3 TRBV10-1 -
CASGQGVPYEQYF TGTGCCAGTGGACAGGGGGTCCCCTACGAGCAGTACTTC - TRBJ2-7 TRBV2 TRBD1